The 29 T cell receptor beta chains in this list originate from one sample, sequenced in a study of T cells in Graves' hyperthyroidism and ophthalmopathy. There were TCR beta CDR3 regions amplified from RNA transcripts. Primed by the HTBI set, a first-round RT-PCR was run on the TCR CDR3. TCRdb re-derived calls from the multiplex PCR reads in MiXCR, one entry per CDR3 protein. The data contain about 570,000 distinct CDR3 sequences, around 13% of them singletons. What was sequenced was blood. The source is a woman between 40 and 50 years old with Graves' hyperthyroidism.

This clonotype was detected ten times or more. CDR3 in amino acids: CASSLNLGRRNEQFF. CDR3 DNA sequence: TGTGCCAGCAGTTTAAATCTCGGACGCCGCAATGAGCAGTTCTTC. The rearrangement links TRBV12-3 or TRBV12-4 to TRBJ2-1, with D unresolved. With 2 bases removed from V and 6 bases from J, the gap between germline ends came to 14 bases. The CDR3 runs 15 residues.

This clonotype showed up many times. The CDR3 coding sequence is TGTGCCAGCAGTTTAACAGGGGGGAATTCACCCCTCCACTTT. It encodes CASSLTGGNSPLHF. The J gene is TRBJ1-6, the V gene TRBV28, with TRBD1 matching over 8 bases. The junction had 1 base not matched to a gene; V was cut back by 2 bases and J by 7 bases. The CDR3 has 14 amino acids. CDR1 is MDHEN, CDR2 SYDVKM, per germline. Supplemented by reference TRBV28 and TRBJ1-6, the full variable domain reads DVKVTQSSRYLVKRTGEKVFLECVQDMDHENMFWYRQDPGLGLRLIYFSYDVKMKEKGDIPEGYSVSREKKERFSLILESASTNQTSMYLCASSLTGGNSPLHFGNGTRLTVT.

At least ten counts were recorded for this clonotype. This rearrangement joins TRBV28 to TRBJ1-3; no firm D call. The germline CDR1 and CDR2 sequences are MDHEN and SYDVKM. This CDR3 is built from 16 residues. Deletions cut 5 bases from V and 0 bases from J, with 14 bases between. The CDR3 sequence is CASSPPTISSGNTIYF. CDR3 DNA: TGTGCCAGCAGTCCACCGACCATCAGCTCTGGAAACACCATATATTTT.

The rearrangement uses TRBV5-1 and TRBJ2-3, with 7 positions matching TRBD2. Trimming cost V 0 bases and J 4 bases; bases outside gene matches: 5. CDR3 length equals 15 residues. Germline CDR1 and CDR2: SGHRS and YFSETQ. The CDR3 DNA sequence: TGCGCCAGCAGCTTGGGCGGGAGCTCCCCAGATACGCAGTATTTT. It translates to CASSLGGSSPDTQYF.

This clonotype has only a few counts. J is TRBJ2-7 and V is TRBV5-8, with 8 bases fitting TRBD1. Germline V gene lookup returns CDR1 SGHTS and CDR2 YDEGEE. Losses at the gene ends were 4 bases for V and 6 bases for J; bases not matched to a gene: 9. The CDR3 is 14 amino acids. The CDR3, as DNA: TGTGCCAGCAGCGTTGAGACAGGGACAGGCGAGCAGTACTTC. Its protein product is CASSVETGTGEQYF.

Ten or more counts support this clonotype. V is TRBV7-8 and J is TRBJ2-5, with 9 nucleotides matching TRBD1. Germline V gene data show CDR1 as SGHVS and CDR2 as FQNEAQ. Trimming at V came to 2 bases and at J to 5 bases, leaving 9 bases not matched to a gene. This CDR3 is 16 amino acids long. CDR3 residues: CASSLSGTGGRETQYF. The CDR3, as DNA: TGTGCCAGCAGCTTATCGGGAACAGGGGGCCGGGAGACCCAGTACTTC.

In this sample, this clonotype turned up many times. The V gene is TRBV20-1, the J gene TRBJ2-1; D may be TRBD2 (5 bases). Germline lookup yields CDR1 DFQATT and CDR2 SNEGSKA (reference sequence). The CDR3 totals 16 residues. The V end was cut by 0 bases, the J end by 1 base, with 13 bases between. The CDR3 loop reads CSARDILARSYNEQFF. CDR3 nucleotides: TGCAGTGCTAGAGATATTCTAGCCAGATCCTACAATGAGCAGTTCTTC.

This clonotype has at least ten counts. The chain recombines TRBV7-8 with TRBJ1-4, with 9 bases lining up with TRBD1. J gave up 0 bases and V 2 bases, and 7 bases lay outside the gene matches. Germline V gene data show CDR1 as SGHVS and CDR2 as FQNEAQ. The CDR3 sequence is 18 residues long. The CDR3 sequence: CASSLPGQGLATNEKLFF. The DNA for the CDR3 is TGTGCCAGCAGCTTACCGGGACAGGGCCTTGCAACTAATGAAAAACTGTTTTTT.

This clonotype was detected many times. The chain has TRBV20-1 and TRBJ2-1; TRBD2 agrees at 12 bases. From germline, CDR1 is DFQATT and CDR2 SNEGSKA (reference sequence). The CDR3 is made up of 15 amino acids. The ends lost 1 base at V and 8 bases at J; junction bases unmatched: 6. CDR3 sequence reads: CSARGTSGTLDEQFF. The DNA of the CDR3 is TGCAGTGCTAGAGGGACTAGCGGGACCCTCGATGAGCAGTTCTTC.

Many counts were recorded for this clonotype. The V and J genes are TRBV5-1 and TRBJ1-1; the D gene is possibly TRBD1 (6 bases). The CDR3 has 14 residues. Between the trimmed V and J ends, which lost 4 bases and 1 base, there was a span of 11 bases. Germline CDR1 and CDR2: SGHRS and YFSETQ. This CDR3 reads CASSVGQRNTEAFF. In DNA, the CDR3 is TGCGCCAGCAGCGTAGGACAGAGGAACACTGAAGCTTTCTTT.

V is TRBV20-1 and J is TRBJ2-7; no clear D gene. The V end was cut by 6 bases, the J end by 0 bases, with 12 bases between. CDR1 is DFQATT, CDR2 SNEGSKA, per germline (reference sequence). This CDR3 spans 13 amino acids. The CDR3 sequence is CSATRQISYEQYF. Here the CDR3 DNA reads TGCAGTGCCACCCGCCAGATCTCCTACGAGCAGTACTTC.

This clonotype came up many times. The gene calls are TRBV20-1 and TRBJ2-7, with 9 positions matching TRBD2. Looked up from germline, CDR1 is DFQATT and CDR2 is SNEGSKA (reference sequence). This CDR3 has 16 residues. Losses at the gene ends were 4 bases for V and 1 base for J; bases not matched to a gene: 11. For the CDR3, the DNA is TGCAGTGCTAATCCGGGACTAGCTCCCTTATCCTACGAGCAGTACTTC. Protein: CSANPGLAPLSYEQYF.

The sample holds many counts of this clonotype. The chain couples TRBV28 to TRBJ2-7; 9 bases are a match to TRBD1. The CDR3 spans 15 residues. With 6 bases clipped from V and 4 bases from J, the junction kept 10 bases outside the gene matches. Germline CDR1 and CDR2: MDHEN and SYDVKM. The CDR3 is CASRARDRAIYEQYF. The CDR3, as DNA: TGTGCCAGCAGAGCAAGGGACAGGGCAATTTACGAGCAGTACTTC.

The CDR3 loop is CSASGTFSYEQYF. For the CDR3, the DNA is TGCAGTGCTTCGGGTACCTTTTCCTACGAGCAGTACTTC. The V gene is TRBV20-1, the J gene TRBJ2-7; D gene ambiguous. The length of the CDR3 is 13 residues. The germline V gene encodes CDR1 DFQATT and CDR2 SNEGSKA (reference sequence). V lost 5 bases to trimming and J lost 1 base, with 12 bases between them.

Here the CDR3 reads CASSIGVAGGNTIYF. For the CDR3, the DNA is TGTGCCAGTAGTATAGGAGTGGCGGGTGGAAACACCATATATTTT. V usage is TRBV19 and J usage is TRBJ1-3, with D uncertain. The germline V and J ends were trimmed by 1 base and 3 bases, with 10 bases remaining between them. Germline CDR1 and CDR2: LNHDA and SQIVND (reference sequence). This CDR3 is built from 15 residues.

The table lists this clonotype with many counts. J is TRBJ2-1 and V is TRBV5-1, with 11 bases fitting TRBD1. The CDR3 covers 14 residues. Germline CDR1 SGHRS, CDR2 YFSETQ. V was clipped by 0 bases and J by 7 bases; unmatched bases: 0. CDR3 sequence (DNA): TGCGCCAGCAGCTTGGGGGACAGGGGGAATGAGCAGTTCTTC. Residues: CASSLGDRGNEQFF.

This clonotype was counted ten times or more. The chain recombines TRBV12-3 or TRBV12-4 with TRBJ2-7; the D gene is possibly TRBD2 (7 bases). The CDR3 runs 14 residues. V dropped 3 bases and J dropped 4 bases, with 13 bases sitting between them. The CDR3 here is CASSFSGGAYEQYF. As DNA, the CDR3 is TGTGCCAGCAGTTTCTCGGGGGGCGCTTACGAGCAGTACTTC.

The gene calls are TRBV20-1 and TRBJ2-6; D is uncertain. Trimming removed 3 bases at V and 2 bases at J, with 2 bases between. This CDR3 comprises 12 residues. Germline-derived CDR1 and CDR2 are DFQATT and SNEGSKA (reference sequence). CDR3 residues: CSARPGANVLTF. CDR3 DNA: TGCAGTGCTAGGCCTGGGGCCAACGTCCTGACTTTC.

The V call is TRBV19, the J call TRBJ2-5; D not certain. This CDR3 is built from 14 residues. Trimming cost V 4 bases and J 5 bases, with 14 bases left between them. CDR1 is LNHDA, CDR2 SQIVND, per germline (reference sequence). The CDR3 here is CASSNPRPLETQYF. CDR3 bases: TGTGCCAGTAGTAACCCTCGGCCGCTCGAGACCCAGTACTTC.

J is TRBJ2-7 and V is TRBV28, with D possibly TRBD2 on 5 matching bases. Looked up from germline, CDR1 is MDHEN and CDR2 is SYDVKM. V was clipped by 1 base and J by 2 bases, with 21 bases between them. The CDR3 has 18 residues. CDR3 nucleotide sequence: TGTGCCAGCAGTTTATTGTTCGTTGAGCGGAGTAGCCCCTACGAGCAGTACTTC. Translating gives CASSLLFVERSSPYEQYF.

This clonotype was counted many times. The V and J genes are TRBV2 and TRBJ2-1; 8 bases match TRBD1. The germline gives CDR1 SNHLY, CDR2 FYNNEI. J gave up 7 bases and V 6 bases, and 11 bases lay outside the gene matches. The CDR3 runs to 15 residues. CDR3: CASRVRDRGSNEQFF. CDR3 in DNA: TGTGCCAGCAGGGTTCGTGACAGGGGCTCTAATGAGCAGTTCTTC.

This clonotype was observed at least ten times. The chain is built from TRBV27 and TRBJ2-7; a weak D match, TRBD2 (6 bases). Trimming shortened V by 3 bases and J by 0 bases, and 12 bases separated the two germline ends. The CDR3 sequence is 15 residues long. Germline loops: CDR1 MNHEY, CDR2 SMNVEV (reference sequence). In DNA form, the CDR3 reads TGTGCCAGCAGTTTTGCGGGGTCGATCTCCTACGAGCAGTACTTC. Translated, it gives CASSFAGSISYEQYF.

The chain has TRBV2 and TRBJ1-1; D is undetermined. This CDR3 region has 12 residues. With 10 bases removed from V and 6 bases from J, the gap between germline ends came to 15 bases. Germline V gene data show CDR1 as SNHLY and CDR2 as FYNNEI. CDR3 in DNA: TGTGCCACCTTCGGGAACAGCGCTGAAGCTTTCTTT. This translates into CATFGNSAEAFF. Based on the CDR3 plus reference TRBV2 and TRBJ1-1, the full variable domain is EPEVTQTPSHQVTQMGQEVILRCVPISNHLYFYWYRQILGQKVEFLVSFYNNEISEKSEIFDDQFSVERPDGSNFTLKIRSTKLEDSAMYFCATFGNSAEAFFGQGTRLTVV.

This clonotype was observed many times. This rearrangement joins TRBV28 to TRBJ2-7; possibly TRBD2 for D (6 bases). The CDR3 runs 14 residues. CDR1 is MDHEN, CDR2 SYDVKM, per germline. Trimming left V 3 bases short and J 2 bases short, with 11 bases between. CDR3 in DNA: TGTGCCAGCAGTTTCGGAGGGATCCCCTACGAGCAGTACTTC. The encoded protein is CASSFGGIPYEQYF.

The sample holds many counts of this clonotype. The chain combines TRBV28 with TRBJ2-7; TRBD2 agrees at 7 bases. This CDR3 has 15 amino acids. Germline values: CDR1 MDHEN, CDR2 SYDVKM. V was clipped by 6 bases and J by 3 bases; unmatched bases: 11. The DNA for the CDR3 is TGTGCCAGCAGACCTACCGGGACTACCTTCTACGAGCAGTACTTC. It is translated as CASRPTGTTFYEQYF.

This clonotype showed up many times. This sequence joins TRBV5-1 and TRBJ1-1; no clear D. Germline CDR1 is SGHRS and CDR2 is YFSETQ. V lost 4 bases and J 4 bases, leaving 8 bases between the germline ends. The CDR3 runs to 12 residues. Here the CDR3 reads CASSPAATEAFF. The CDR3 nucleotides read TGCGCCAGCAGCCCGGCGGCCACTGAAGCTTTCTTT.

This chain connects TRBV20-1 to TRBJ2-4, with 8 positions matching TRBD1. The CDR3 spans 15 residues. In germline, CDR1 is DFQATT, CDR2 SNEGSKA (reference sequence). The V segment lost 0 bases and the J segment 1 base; nucleotides outside the gene matches: 2. The CDR3 is CSARERQGAKNIQYF. The CDR3 DNA sequence: TGCAGTGCTAGAGAGAGACAGGGGGCCAAAAACATTCAGTACTTC.

The chain has TRBV10-3 and TRBJ2-2, with 8 positions matching TRBD2. The germline gives CDR1 ENHRY, CDR2 SYGVKD. Unmatched junction bases numbered 8, after V lost 5 bases and J lost 0 bases. The CDR3 has 17 amino acids. Written as DNA, the CDR3 is TGTGCCATCAGTCCAACGGTTAGCGGGACGAACACCGGGGAGCTGTTTTTT. Encoded protein: CAISPTVSGTNTGELFF.

This clonotype appeared a few times. CDR3 nucleotide sequence: TGCAGTGCCTTGATGACTGCGAACACCGGGGAGCTGTTTTTT. This gives the protein CSALMTANTGELFF. This chain joins TRBV20-1 and TRBJ2-2; D not certain. V was pared by 6 bases and J by 0 bases, with 11 bases between. The CDR3 is 14 residues long. The germline V gene has CDR1 DFQATT and CDR2 SNEGSKA (reference sequence).